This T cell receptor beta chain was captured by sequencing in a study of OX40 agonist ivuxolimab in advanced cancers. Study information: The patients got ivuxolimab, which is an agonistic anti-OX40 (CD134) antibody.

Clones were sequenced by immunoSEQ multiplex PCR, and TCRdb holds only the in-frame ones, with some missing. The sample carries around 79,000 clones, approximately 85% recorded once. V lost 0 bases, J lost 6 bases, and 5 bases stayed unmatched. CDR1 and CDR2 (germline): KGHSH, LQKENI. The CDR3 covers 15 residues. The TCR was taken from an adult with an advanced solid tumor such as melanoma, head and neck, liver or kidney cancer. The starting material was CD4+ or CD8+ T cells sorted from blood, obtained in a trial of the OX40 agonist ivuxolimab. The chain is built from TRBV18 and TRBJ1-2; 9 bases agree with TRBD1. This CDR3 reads CASSPPGTGMDGYTF. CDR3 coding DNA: TGTGCCAGCTCACCACCCGGGACAGGGATGGATGGCTACACCTTC.